This T cell receptor beta chain emerged from a study of Ad26.COV2.S vaccination and SARS-CoV-2 variants. The treatment was: some 20 received Ad26.COV2.S at low or high dose, single or two shots; 5 received placebo; per-sample allocation not given. Samples were taken on day 63 after the first vaccine or placebo injection. Expression of Wuhan-strain SARS-CoV-2 spike came from the Ad26 vector that formed the vaccine. Points from the study as a whole: People who got the vaccine or the placebo had similar non-spike TCR breadth.

Profiled with immunoSEQ multiplex PCR; TCRdb holds only in-frame clones, not every one. The table includes hundreds of thousands of clones, about 89% detected once. Concerning this clone: Antigen: not known.

Germline CDR1 reads SEHNR; CDR2 reads FQNEAQ (reference sequence). The J segment lost 2 bases and the V segment lost 3 bases, leaving 9 bases of the junction unmatched. The CDR3 is made up of 17 amino acids. This TCR was sampled from a person between 18 and 59 years old who received the Ad26.COV2.S COVID-19 vaccine or a placebo. The sample consisted of peripheral blood, taken in a trial of Ad26.COV2.S vaccine versus placebo. The rearrangement links TRBV7-9 to TRBJ2-3; 9 bases line up with TRBD1. In nucleotides, the CDR3 is TGTGCCAGCAGCTTGCAGACAGGGGGAAGCTTCACAGATACGCAGTATTTT. This codes for CASSLQTGGSFTDTQYF.